The text below deals with one TCR beta chain. Its specificity is unknown. Using immunoSEQ multiplex PCR, the repertoire was profiled, and TCRdb retains in-frame clones only, with some absent. This repertoire shows around 120,000 clones, approximately 86% found once; its top ten account for about 4.3%. The sample originates from a study of cytomegalovirus exposure and HLA in healthy donors. Background on the study: In a later analysis, the 110 or so validation repertoires were reported to have used the same platform as the roughly 610 first-cohort repertoires.

With 4 bases removed from V and 6 bases from J, the gap between germline ends came to 11 bases. Germline CDR1 SGHNT, CDR2 YYREEE (reference sequence). CDR3 size: 12 residues. Study conclusions and caveats: Among the CMV-associated chains, three were confirmed in vitro as specific for CMV antigens. Cytomegalovirus-associated TCR beta chains were listed, numbering 150 to 200.

The receptor's source is a man younger than 35 in good health and CMV-seropositive. Sequencing was done on a sample of PBMCs. The chain couples TRBV5-4 to TRBJ2-7; the D gene is possibly TRBD1 (6 bases). The CDR3 DNA reads as TGTGCCAGCAGCCGTACAGGGCGCGAGCAGTACTTC. It yields the protein CASSRTGREQYF.